Following are 11 T cell receptor beta chains from one sample sequenced in a study of blood T cell repertoires in COVID-19. Clones were read by immunoSEQ multiplex PCR, and TCRdb kept only the in-frame ones, dropping some. The sample includes 200,000 to 250,000 clones, just under 85% of them seen just once. The sequencing input was peripheral blood. The source of these receptors is a woman in her 50s with active or convalescent COVID-19.

The chain joins TRBV5-6 to TRBJ2-7; 7 positions agree with TRBD2. The CDR3 extends over 13 amino acids. V was clipped by 3 bases and J by 7 bases; unmatched bases: 7. Per the germline V gene, CDR1 is SGHDT and CDR2 is YYEEEE. In nucleotides, the CDR3 is TGTGCCAGCAGCTCCGGGAGGCAGCCGGAGCAGTACGTC. Translation: CASSSGRQPEQYV.

The chain combines TRBV19 with TRBJ2-1; D is possibly TRBD1 (6 bases). This CDR3 is 16 amino acids long. V gave up 5 bases and J gave up 4 bases, with 18 bases separating them. Germline V gene lookup returns CDR1 LNHDA and CDR2 SQIVND (reference sequence). The CDR3 DNA is TGTGCCAGTAGTGCCCTAGGGGGATCACTGTACAATGAGCAGTTCTTC. Its protein is CASSALGGSLYNEQFF.

This chain uses TRBV24-1 with TRBJ1-1; the D is unclear. Trimming took 5 bases from V and 5 from J, leaving 11 bases between them. The CDR3 sequence is 13 residues long. Germline values: CDR1 KGHDR, CDR2 SFDVKD. The chain's CDR3 is CATSVGSGTEAFF. The CDR3 coding sequence is TGTGCCACCAGTGTGGGGTCGGGAACTGAAGCTTTCTTT.

This clone was picked up one time. This chain links TRBV6-2 or TRBV6-3 with TRBJ2-5; 9 nucleotides line up with TRBD1. This CDR3 region has 16 residues. V shed 1 base and J 2 bases; nucleotides not matched to a gene: 5. Germline V gene sequence: CDR1 MNHEY, CDR2 SVGEGT. The CDR3 region has the DNA TGTGCCAGCAGTTACTTGACAGGGGGTGGTCAAGAGACCCAGTACTTC. Amino acids: CASSYLTGGGQETQYF.

V and J are TRBV2 and TRBJ1-1; unclear D gene. V lost 5 bases, J lost 0 bases, and 19 bases lay in between. The CDR3 length is 17 residues. The germline V gene has CDR1 SNHLY and CDR2 FYNNEI. The CDR3 here is CASSLSGGEILNTEAFF. The CDR3 DNA reads as TGTGCCAGCAGTCTCTCCGGCGGGGAGATTCTGAACACTGAAGCTTTCTTT.

The chain couples TRBV6-5 to TRBJ2-7; TRBD2 matches 8 bases. Germline V lookup: CDR1 MNHEY, CDR2 SVGAGI. V lost 6 bases to trimming and J lost 3 bases; unmatched junction nucleotides: 10. The CDR3 sequence is 15 residues long. Here the CDR3 reads CASRRGYSGNYEQYF. CDR3 DNA sequence: TGTGCCAGCAGGAGGGGATATAGCGGGAACTACGAGCAGTACTTC.

The chain couples TRBV19 to TRBJ1-6, with D perhaps TRBD1 (6 bases). The CDR3 length is 14 residues. V gave up 6 bases and J gave up 8 bases, with 14 bases separating them. CDR1 and CDR2 (germline): LNHDA, SQIVND (reference sequence). The CDR3 reads CASRGDIVYSPLHF. The CDR3 DNA sequence: TGTGCCAGTAGAGGGGACATTGTCTATTCACCCCTCCACTTT.

The rearrangement links TRBV13 to TRBJ1-2, with 9 bases matching TRBD1. V shed 5 bases, J shed 4 bases, and the junction held 8 bases outside the gene matches. The germline V gene encodes CDR1 PRHDT and CDR2 FYEKMQ (reference sequence). The CDR3 covers 15 residues. The CDR3 region is CASSTRDRAAYGYTF. The CDR3 DNA follows: TGTGCCAGCAGCACCAGGGACAGGGCTGCCTATGGCTACACCTTC.

The V call is TRBV9, the J call TRBJ2-1; a possible D gene is TRBD2 (5 bases). Germline values: CDR1 SGDLS, CDR2 YYNGEE. V was clipped by 0 bases and J by 4 bases, with 14 bases between them. The CDR3 has 16 residues. This chain's CDR3 is CASSVAVGGPYNEQFF. The CDR3 DNA follows: TGTGCCAGCAGCGTAGCGGTAGGCGGGCCTTACAATGAGCAGTTCTTC.

This clone was counted a few times. This rearrangement joins TRBV9 to TRBJ2-7; 7 bases map to TRBD2. Trimming removed 3 bases from V and 0 bases from J; junction bases left unmatched: 3. This CDR3 region has 14 residues. Germline V gene lookup returns CDR1 SGDLS and CDR2 YYNGEE. Written as DNA, the CDR3 is TGTGCCAGCAGCGAGGGAGGGACCTCCTACGAGCAGTACTTC. Amino acids: CASSEGGTSYEQYF.

This rearrangement joins TRBV6-5 to TRBJ2-2, with TRBD1 identical over 10 bases. Germline CDR1 is MNHEY and CDR2 is SVGAGI. The CDR3 sequence is 14 residues long. V shed 7 bases, J shed 6 bases, and the junction held 5 bases outside the gene matches. This CDR3 is CASMGQGWSGELFF. The DNA for the CDR3 is TGTGCCAGCATGGGACAGGGGTGGTCCGGGGAGCTGTTTTTT.